Listed here are 31 T cell receptor beta chains from one sample, sequenced in a study of CD8 T cells in ankylosing spondylitis. TCRdb reanalysed the 5' RACE reads using MiXCR and keeps one entry per CDR3 protein. The sample has some 240,000 distinct CDR3 sequences; 15% to 20% are singletons. The sequenced sample consisted of blood, either unsorted or a sorted T cell fraction (not recorded which). The receptors originated from a male donor with ankylosing spondylitis or in good health (not recorded which).

This clonotype was detected a few times. The CDR3 region is CASSKTSSYEQYF. As DNA, the CDR3 is TGTGCCAGCAGCAAGACAAGCTCCTACGAGCAGTACTTC. The J gene is TRBJ2-7, the V gene TRBV7-9; the D is unclear. Germline V gene sequence: CDR1 SEHNR, CDR2 FQNEAQ (reference sequence). CDR3 length: 13 residues. Trimming took off 5 bases at V and 0 bases at J, with 8 bases between the two ends.

This rearrangement joins TRBV4-1 to TRBJ2-5; tentatively, D is TRBD2 (6 bases). V was clipped by 1 base and J by 5 bases, with 11 bases between them. CDR1 is MGHRA and CDR2 is YSYEKL in the germline V gene. The CDR3 is 14 amino acids. CDR3 sequence (DNA): TGCGCCAGCAGCCAAGTTTGGGGGGTGGAGACCCAGTACTTC. Amino acids: CASSQVWGVETQYF.

This clonotype was seen many times. V usage is TRBV5-6 and J usage is TRBJ2-3; D is perhaps TRBD1 (5 bases). Germline V gives CDR1 SGHDT, CDR2 YYEEEE. This CDR3 spans 15 amino acids. V was pared by 0 bases and J by 2 bases, with 10 bases between. The CDR3 reads CASSLEADNTDTQYF. CDR3 DNA: TGTGCCAGCAGCTTGGAGGCGGACAACACAGATACGCAGTATTTT.

This clonotype was seen only once. V and J are TRBV12-3 or TRBV12-4 and TRBJ2-7; D may be TRBD1 (6 bases). This CDR3 spans 14 amino acids. V was trimmed by 5 bases and J by 5 bases, leaving 16 bases between them. This CDR3 reads CASSPNQGHHEQYF. The CDR3 DNA sequence: TGTGCCAGCAGTCCAAATCAGGGGCACCACGAGCAGTACTTC.

This clonotype was seen more than once but under ten times. V gene TRBV12-3 or TRBV12-4 combines with J gene TRBJ2-1; D possibly corresponds to TRBD2 (6 bases). Trimming cost V 7 bases and J 9 bases, with 10 bases left between them. The CDR3 extends over 11 amino acids. The CDR3 loop is CASTSGGEQFF. CDR3 DNA: TGTGCCAGCACCTCCGGGGGTGAGCAGTTCTTC.

V and J are TRBV18 and TRBJ1-1; TRBD1 agrees at 7 bases. CDR1 is KGHSH, CDR2 LQKENI, per germline. With V trimmed by 3 bases and J by 0 bases, 10 bases remained unmatched. The CDR3 has 17 amino acids. The CDR3 protein is CASSPGTAPLMNTEAFF. The CDR3 region has the DNA TGTGCCAGCTCACCCGGGACAGCTCCTCTTATGAACACTGAAGCTTTCTTT.

This rearrangement joins TRBV29-1 to TRBJ2-3; D gene ambiguous. With 4 bases removed from V and 4 bases from J, the gap between germline ends came to 12 bases. The germline V gene has CDR1 SQVTM and CDR2 ANQGSEA. This CDR3 is built from 13 residues. In nucleotides, the CDR3 is TGCAGCGTTGTTCCCCCGCATTCAGATACGCAGTATTTT. Translation gives CSVVPPHSDTQYF.

This sequence joins TRBV7-3 and TRBJ2-1, with D perhaps matching TRBD1 (6 bases). The CDR3 is 10 residues long. The germline V gene encodes CDR1 SGHTA and CDR2 FQGTGA. The V end was cut by 11 bases, the J end by 6 bases, with 8 bases between. DNA of the CDR3: TGTGCCCAAGGGGGCAATGAGCAGTTCTTC. It codes for CAQGGNEQFF.

The chain carries TRBV20-1 and TRBJ2-7; D is perhaps TRBD1 (5 bases). V was pared by 4 bases and J by 1 base, with 11 bases between. The CDR3 is made up of 13 amino acids. The germline gives CDR1 DFQATT, CDR2 SNEGSKA (reference sequence). CDR3 loop: CSATGFDSYEQYF. CDR3 nucleotides: TGCAGTGCTACAGGGTTCGATTCCTACGAGCAGTACTTC.

This clonotype came up a few times. The chain uses TRBV27 and TRBJ1-6; 7 bases are a match to TRBD1. Germline V lookup: CDR1 MNHEY, CDR2 SMNVEV (reference sequence). V lost 7 bases and J lost 9; bases outside the gene matches: 9. The CDR3 is 14 residues long. CDR3 residues: CASKNRQGFSPLHF. CDR3 bases: TGTGCCAGCAAAAATAGACAGGGCTTTTCACCCCTCCACTTT.

Only a few counts were recorded for this clonotype. An end of the junction differs from the germline gene, which may be a read error. The CDR3 coding sequence is TGTGCCAGCAATTCGTGGGGGCGGGATAACTCCCACGAGCAGTACTTC. Its translation: CASNSWGRDNSHEQYF. The rearrangement uses TRBV12-3 or TRBV12-4 and TRBJ2-7, with D possibly being TRBD1 or TRBD2 (6 bases each). The CDR3 runs 16 residues.

The sample holds many counts of this clonotype. The chain couples TRBV12-3 or TRBV12-4 to TRBJ2-5; D may match TRBD1 or TRBD2 (5 bases each). Trimming left V 5 bases short and J 1 base short, with 14 bases between. The CDR3 length is 15 residues. The CDR3 nucleotides are TGTGCCAGCAGTCTCGTTTGGGGGACCCAAGAGACCCAGTACTTC. Translating it yields CASSLVWGTQETQYF.

In its sample, this clonotype was seen a few times. V and J are TRBV12-3 or TRBV12-4 and TRBJ1-2, with D tentatively TRBD1 (6 bases). V lost 3 bases, J lost 5 bases, and 13 bases lay in between. The CDR3 is made up of 14 amino acids. In DNA, the CDR3 is TGTGCCAGCAGTTTGCCGGGGGCGGCTTATGGCTACACCTTC. It is translated as CASSLPGAAYGYTF.

The chain recombines TRBV29-1 with TRBJ1-2, with D possibly TRBD1 on 5 matching bases. This CDR3 comprises 14 residues. Trimming stripped 3 bases from V and 4 bases from J, with 15 bases between. Germline V gene sequence: CDR1 SQVTM, CDR2 ANQGSEA. CDR3 DNA: TGCAGCGTTGAGACGGCAGGGCTCTTCTATGGCTACACCTTC. Its protein is CSVETAGLFYGYTF.

The table lists this clonotype with many counts. The rearrangement links TRBV9 to TRBJ2-1, with D hard to call. V was cut by 0 bases and J by 10 bases, with 14 bases left in between. Germline CDR1 and CDR2: SGDLS and YYNGEE. The CDR3 covers 14 residues. CDR3 residues: CASSVGVPPIEQFF. Written as DNA, the CDR3 is TGTGCCAGCAGCGTAGGAGTCCCCCCTATAGAGCAGTTCTTC.

This clonotype was picked up many times. The V call is TRBV5-1, the J call TRBJ2-2; tentatively, D is TRBD1 (5 bases). V shed 0 bases and J shed 3 bases, with 9 bases lying between them. The CDR3 is made up of 15 amino acids. CDR1 SGHRS and CDR2 YFSETQ come from the germline V gene. The CDR3 spells CASSLGGTDTGELFF. The CDR3 DNA reads TGCGCCAGCAGCTTGGGGGGCACGGACACCGGGGAGCTGTTTTTT. Full variable domain (outside the CDR3, taken from reference TRBV5-1 and TRBJ2-2): KAGVTQTPRYLIKTRGQQVTLSCSPISGHRSVSWYQQTPGQGLQFLFEYFSETQRNKGNFPGRFSGRQFSNSRSEMNVSTLELGDSALYLCASSLGGTDTGELFFGEGSRLTVL.

This clonotype was observed a few times. At one end, the junction sequence differs from germline, possibly due to a read error. This rearrangement joins TRBV7-7 to TRBJ2-5; D is unresolved. The germline gives CDR1 SSHAT, CDR2 FNYEAQ (reference sequence). The CDR3 is 13 amino acids. The DNA of the CDR3 is TGTGCTAGCAGCCAGGACCGGCGGGAGACCCAGTACTTC. It codes for CASSQDRRETQYF.

J is TRBJ2-5 and V is TRBV4-2; D not resolved. The CDR3 is 18 amino acids. Germline CDR1 reads LGHNA; CDR2 reads YNFKEQ. V lost 4 bases, J lost 2 bases, and 23 bases lay in between. The CDR3 loop reads CASSPAELETNPQETQYF. The CDR3 DNA follows: TGTGCCAGCAGCCCCGCAGAGCTCGAAACCAACCCGCAAGAGACCCAGTACTTC.

This clonotype was counted only a few times. The chain carries TRBV7-6 and TRBJ2-3, with a possible D match to TRBD1 (6 bases). The CDR3 is 14 amino acids. Germline loops: CDR1 SGHVS, CDR2 FNYEAQ. Between the trimmed V and J ends, which lost 2 bases and 6 bases, there was a span of 12 bases. The DNA for the CDR3 is TGTGCCAGCAGCTTATCTGGGGGCCTGGATACGCAGTATTTT. It is translated as CASSLSGGLDTQYF.

The chain links TRBV4-1 to TRBJ2-1; tentatively, D is TRBD2 (5 bases). This CDR3 spans 17 amino acids. Trimming removed 0 bases from V and 0 bases from J, with 12 bases in between. In germline, CDR1 is MGHRA, CDR2 YSYEKL. CDR3 sequence (DNA): TGCGCCAGCAGCCAAGATCGAGGGATCCTCTCCTACAATGAGCAGTTCTTC. Translating gives CASSQDRGILSYNEQFF.

This clonotype was recorded a few times. This chain connects TRBV27 to TRBJ1-1; the match to TRBD1 covers 8 bases. V dropped 4 bases and J dropped 8; count of bases not matched to a gene: 0. The CDR3 loop spans 11 amino acids. Per germline, CDR1 MNHEY and CDR2 SMNVEV (reference sequence). CDR3 bases: TGTGCCAGCAGTTCAGGGGGCGAAGCTTTCTTT. Translating gives CASSSGGEAFF.

The V and J genes are TRBV10-1 and TRBJ2-7; TRBD2 matches at 9 bases. Trimming at V came to 2 bases and at J to 7 bases, leaving 6 bases not matched to a gene. Germline V gene sequence: CDR1 WNHNN, CDR2 SYGVQD (reference sequence). The CDR3 totals 14 residues. The CDR3 DNA is TGCGCCAGCAGTGAGGCCGGACTAGCGAGTGAGCAGTACTTC. It encodes CASSEAGLASEQYF.

The chain joins TRBV19 to TRBJ2-1; 9 bases agree with TRBD2. Germline V gene data show CDR1 as LNHDA and CDR2 as SQIVND (reference sequence). Losses at the gene ends were 5 bases for V and 6 bases for J; bases not matched to a gene: 8. This CDR3 is 15 amino acids long. CDR3 DNA: TGTGCCAGTAGTTCCATAGCGGGAGAGGGCAATGAGCAGTTCTTC. Its translation is CASSSIAGEGNEQFF.

V gene TRBV27 combines with J gene TRBJ2-3, with 9 bases that match TRBD2. Germline V gene data show CDR1 as MNHEY and CDR2 as SMNVEV (reference sequence). The V and J ends lost 7 bases and 5 bases, in that order; junction bases with no gene match: 7. The CDR3 covers 14 residues. CDR3 residues: CASKALAGEDTQYF. As DNA, the CDR3 is TGTGCCAGCAAGGCGTTAGCGGGAGAAGATACGCAGTATTTT.

This clonotype has a handful of counts. The J gene is TRBJ1-2, the V gene TRBV9, with TRBD1 identical over 8 bases. CDR1 and CDR2 (germline): SGDLS, YYNGEE. The CDR3 is made up of 14 amino acids. Trimming at V came to 3 bases and at J to 4 bases, leaving 5 bases not matched to a gene. The CDR3 DNA sequence: TGTGCCAGCAGCGAAACCGGGACAGGCTATGGCTACACCTTC. This sequence encodes CASSETGTGYGYTF.

This clonotype was observed at least ten times. CDR3 DNA sequence: TGCGCCAGCAGCCAAGAAGGAGAGGAAGGTTACGAGCAGTACTTC. This encodes CASSQEGEEGYEQYF. V and J are TRBV4-3 and TRBJ2-7; D gene unclear. CDR3 length: 15 amino acids. The germline gives CDR1 LGHNA, CDR2 YSLEER. Trimming took off 0 bases at V and 4 bases at J, with 13 bases between the two ends.

This clonotype was counted at least ten times. The V and J genes are TRBV5-1 and TRBJ1-1; weak D call: TRBD1 (5 bases). CDR1 is SGHRS, CDR2 YFSETQ, per germline. The CDR3 runs 14 residues. Trimming took 4 bases from V and 4 from J, leaving 14 bases between them. The CDR3 DNA is TGCGCCAGCAGCACTGACCTGGGGACCACTGAAGCTTTCTTT. Translating gives CASSTDLGTTEAFF.

This clonotype was counted at least ten times. The chain has TRBV27 and TRBJ2-5, with a weak D call TRBD1 (6 bases). CDR1 is MNHEY, CDR2 SMNVEV, per germline (reference sequence). The CDR3 is 14 amino acids. The germline V and J ends were trimmed by 3 bases and 2 bases, with 10 bases remaining between them. The CDR3 here is CASSFRTAQETQYF. The CDR3, as DNA: TGTGCCAGCAGTTTCCGGACAGCTCAAGAGACCCAGTACTTC.

This clonotype has a handful of counts. The chain combines TRBV6-2 or TRBV6-3 with TRBJ2-2; weak D call: TRBD2 (6 bases). Germline CDR1 and CDR2: MNHEY and SVGEGT. The CDR3 is 14 amino acids. The V gene lost 7 bases and the J gene lost 6 bases, with 15 bases spanning the gap. Written as DNA, the CDR3 is TGTGCCAGCACAACCGGGACTCAATCCGGGGAGCTGTTTTTT. Protein sequence: CASTTGTQSGELFF.

This clonotype was seen a handful of times. The chain carries TRBV12-3 or TRBV12-4 and TRBJ2-1, with D maybe TRBD1 (6 bases). Trimming removed 7 bases from V and 8 bases from J, with 18 bases in between. The CDR3 has 14 residues. For the CDR3, the DNA is TGTGCCAGCACCCCCGGGACACGCGGCGATGAGCAGTTCTTC. Translation gives CASTPGTRGDEQFF.

This clonotype was counted many times. The chain is built from TRBV6-2 or TRBV6-3 and TRBJ2-1; 8 bases align to TRBD2. This CDR3 has 15 amino acids. V dropped 5 bases and J dropped 10; count of bases not matched to a gene: 13. The germline gives CDR1 MNHEY, CDR2 SVGEGT. The CDR3 nucleotides read TGTGCCAGCAGTATACCTGTCCAGCGGGAGTTGGAGCAGTTCTTC. This sequence encodes CASSIPVQRELEQFF.